The 17 T cell receptor beta chains listed next were all sequenced from one sample in a study of blood T cell repertoires in COVID-19. Assay used: immunoSEQ multiplex PCR; TCRdb lists only in-frame clones, some missing. The sample shows fewer than 150,000 clones, approximately 88% of them seen only once. Sequencing was performed on peripheral blood. These receptors were obtained from a human donor in a cohort sampled during active COVID-19.

The genes are TRBV5-1 and TRBJ1-3; 9 nucleotides line up with TRBD1. Germline CDR1 SGHRS, CDR2 YFSETQ. The CDR3 is made up of 14 amino acids. The trim removed 7 bases at V and 0 bases at J, leaving 2 bases unmatched. The CDR3 spells CASGDRASGNTIYF. The CDR3 DNA is TGCGCCAGCGGGGACAGGGCCTCTGGAAACACCATATATTTT.

The chain uses TRBV6-5 and TRBJ2-5; a possible D gene is TRBD2 (6 bases). Germline V CDR1 and CDR2: MNHEY, SVGAGI. There are 15 residues in the CDR3. Deletions cut 2 bases from V and 4 bases from J, with 14 bases between. This chain's CDR3 is CASSYLAGQAETQYF. The DNA of the CDR3 is TGTGCCAGCAGTTACCTTGCGGGGCAGGCAGAGACCCAGTACTTC.

The chain combines TRBV9 with TRBJ2-7, with a tentative D call TRBD1 (5 bases). Trimming removed 2 bases at V and 3 bases at J, with 12 bases between. The CDR3 covers 14 residues. Germline V gene lookup returns CDR1 SGDLS and CDR2 YYNGEE. Here the CDR3 DNA reads TGTGCCAGCAGCGTCGACCAGGGTAACTACGAGCAGTACTTC. Amino acid sequence: CASSVDQGNYEQYF.

V is TRBV13 and J is TRBJ2-7, with 8 nucleotides matching TRBD2. CDR1 and CDR2 (germline): PRHDT, FYEKMQ (reference sequence). CDR3 length equals 17 residues. The trim removed 4 bases at V and 3 bases at J, leaving 14 bases unmatched. For the CDR3, the DNA is TGTGCCAGCAGCTCAACACTCGCGGGGGGACACTACTACGAGCAGTACTTC. Protein product: CASSSTLAGGHYYEQYF.

The V gene is TRBV5-6, the J gene TRBJ2-7; TRBD1 is a possible D gene (6 bases). In germline, CDR1 is SGHDT, CDR2 YYEEEE. CDR3 length: 13 amino acids. V shed 4 bases and J shed 12 bases, with 20 bases lying between them. The CDR3 protein is CASSLGVWQGLYF. CDR3 sequence (DNA): TGTGCCAGCAGCCTGGGGGTTTGGCAGGGGCTGTACTTC.

This clone was observed once. The chain carries TRBV3-1 (or the pseudogene TRBV3-2) and TRBJ1-5; 8 positions match TRBD1. In germline, CDR1 is LGHDT, CDR2 YNNKEL (reference sequence). This CDR3 has 14 amino acids. V lost 1 base to trimming and J lost 9 bases; unmatched junction nucleotides: 5. CDR3: CASSQAGGEWPQHF. In DNA, the CDR3 is TGTGCCAGCAGCCAAGCAGGGGGCGAATGGCCCCAGCATTTT.

The V call is TRBV6-5, the J call TRBJ1-2; 8 nucleotides agree with TRBD1. The CDR3 is 15 residues long. The germline V gene encodes CDR1 MNHEY and CDR2 SVGAGI. Unmatched junction bases numbered 8, after V lost 7 bases and J lost 1 base. CDR3 loop: CASTKQGALNYGYTF. The CDR3 region has the DNA TGTGCCAGCACCAAGCAGGGGGCGCTTAACTATGGCTACACCTTC.

The V gene is TRBV7-6, the J gene TRBJ1-1; D unclear. CDR3 size: 15 residues. V lost 2 bases and J lost 1, with 11 bases in between. CDR1 SGHVS and CDR2 FNYEAQ come from the germline V gene. The CDR3 loop reads CASSLSLHANTEAFF. CDR3 sequence (DNA): TGTGCCAGCAGCTTATCACTTCATGCGAACACTGAAGCTTTCTTT.

This clone was seen only a few times. The chain carries TRBV12-3 or TRBV12-4 and TRBJ1-6, with D possibly being TRBD1 (5 bases). V shed 6 bases and J shed 6 bases, with 9 bases lying between them. The CDR3 is made up of 13 amino acids. The CDR3 is CASSRDSNSPLHF. The CDR3, as DNA: TGTGCCAGCAGCCGCGACAGTAATTCACCCCTCCACTTT.

This clone was seen more than once but under ten times. The chain's CDR3 is CASSDNNRGAVNTEAFF. As DNA, the CDR3 is TGTGCCAGCAGCGATAACAACAGGGGCGCGGTGAACACTGAAGCTTTCTTT. The chain couples TRBV9 to TRBJ1-1; the match to TRBD1 covers 7 bases. The CDR3 consists of 17 residues. V shed 3 bases and J 0 bases; nucleotides not matched to a gene: 11. Germline CDR1 SGDLS, CDR2 YYNGEE.

This chain joins TRBV6-2 or TRBV6-3 and TRBJ1-2; TRBD1 agrees at 7 bases. Germline values: CDR1 MNHEY, CDR2 SVGEGT. Unmatched junction bases numbered 13, after V lost 5 bases and J lost 4 bases. This CDR3 has 16 amino acids. The CDR3 DNA reads as TGTGCCAGCAGTGACCTGAGGGGGCGGGATGTCTATGGCTACACCTTC. Its translation: CASSDLRGRDVYGYTF.

The chain has TRBV6-5 and TRBJ1-2, with D unresolved. V was cut by 10 bases and J by 7 bases, with 25 bases left in between. This CDR3 is built from 15 residues. Germline loops: CDR1 MNHEY, CDR2 SVGAGI. In nucleotides, the CDR3 is TGTGCCACCGGGGAGGCAGGTAGTTCCGGTGGTGGCTACACCTTC. It specifies CATGEAGSSGGGYTF.

The rearrangement uses TRBV5-1 and TRBJ1-4; 8 positions match TRBD1. Germline V gives CDR1 SGHRS, CDR2 YFSETQ. The CDR3 loop spans 14 amino acids. Germline trimming cut 0 bases from V and 5 bases from J; bases unmatched to any gene: 0. The CDR3 DNA follows: TGCGCCAGCAGCTTGGACAGGGGGAATGAAAAACTGTTTTTT. Translation: CASSLDRGNEKLFF.

The chain couples TRBV7-9 to TRBJ1-4; 8 positions agree with TRBD1. Trimming at V came to 3 bases and at J to 5 bases, leaving 11 bases not matched to a gene. Germline-derived CDR1 and CDR2 are SEHNR and FQNEAQ (reference sequence). The CDR3 runs to 17 residues. The CDR3 DNA reads TGTGCCAGCAGCTTGCCCGACAGGGGACATGAGAATGAAAAACTGTTTTTT. The encoded protein is CASSLPDRGHENEKLFF.

V and J are TRBV20-1 and TRBJ2-5, with 10 bases matching TRBD2. Germline V gives CDR1 DFQATT, CDR2 SNEGSKA (reference sequence). CDR3 length equals 14 residues. Trimming at V came to 3 bases and at J to 5 bases, leaving 6 bases not matched to a gene. The CDR3 coding sequence is TGCAGTGCTAGTCGAGAGCGGGGGGGGGAGACCCAGTACTTC. Its translation is CSASRERGGETQYF.

The chain carries TRBV7-2 and TRBJ1-1; D ambiguous. The CDR3 contains 14 residues. Germline V gene sequence: CDR1 SGHTA, CDR2 FQGNSA. V dropped 5 bases and J dropped 0 bases, with 10 bases sitting between them. CDR3 nucleotides: TGTGCCAGCAGCCCACAGAGTATGAACACTGAAGCTTTCTTT. Protein: CASSPQSMNTEAFF.

The rearrangement joins TRBV7-9 to TRBJ2-3, with 10 bases identical to TRBD2. The CDR3 is 15 amino acids. Trimming cost V 5 bases and J 6 bases; bases outside gene matches: 8. The V gene's germline CDR1 is SEHNR and CDR2 FQNEAQ (reference sequence). CDR3 residues: CASSASGGYSDTQYF. The CDR3 DNA is TGTGCCAGCAGCGCTAGCGGGGGCTACTCGGATACGCAGTATTTT.